This T cell receptor beta chain was sequenced for a study of metastatic and nonmetastatic thyroid tumors. This clone was detected a few times. Patients underwent thyroid surgery, and none had received any treatment before it. Germline assignment: CDR1 MDHEN and CDR2 SYDVKM. Losses at the gene ends were 8 bases for V and 8 bases for J; bases not matched to a gene: 8. The CDR3 is made up of 12 amino acids. TCRdb re-called the PCR reads through MiXCR. The sample consists of 7,000 to 10,000 clones, 24% of them appearing once. This chain joins TRBV28 and TRBJ2-5, with 7 nucleotides matching TRBD2. Sequencing input: tumor tissue. The clonotype was recovered from a female donor with papillary thyroid cancer or a benign thyroid nodule (not recorded which). Some clones in this sample may be carry-over from other donors' samples. CDR3 coding DNA: TGTGCCAGCTCTGAGCGGGGAGATACCCAGTACTTC. Amino acids: CASSERGDTQYF.